The clone carrying this TCR beta chain was counted only a few times. Its target is not known. TCRbeta library preparation incorporated unique molecular identifiers. TCRdb reanalysed the PCR reads using MiXCR and keeps one entry per CDR3 protein. Seen here are around 440,000 distinct CDR3 sequences, roughly a tenth observed once, and the top ten hold approximately 2%. The data stem from a study of T-cell reconstitution after alpha-beta-depleted transplantation in children. The study's findings and limits: By about two months after transplant, alpha-beta T cells reportedly arose from several hundred graft clones that had expanded. One year post-transplant, T-cell counts and diversity were largely derived from T cells produced anew. Some patients' high day-60 TCRbeta diversity was traced to surviving recipient T cells and thymic progenitors.

The TCR comes from a child aged 2-15 years with inherited bone marrow failure, due to receive a stem cell transplant. The sample consisted of PBMCs, taken before TCRalphabeta/CD19-depleted stem cell transplant.

The CDR3 spells CATSHEGELFF. The DNA for the CDR3 is TGTGCCACCTCGCATGAAGGGGAGCTGTTTTTT. The rearrangement uses TRBV24-1 and TRBJ2-2; unclear D gene. In germline, CDR1 is KGHDR, CDR2 SFDVKD. Trimming left V 9 bases short and J 8 bases short, with 9 bases between. This CDR3 region has 11 residues.